This T cell receptor (beta chain) was sequenced during a study of blood T cell repertoires in COVID-19. In the study overall: In each case, the material was cDNA or gDNA derived from T cells, B-cell-depleted T cells, or PBMCs.

The assay was immunoSEQ multiplex PCR, and TCRdb's table has in-frame clones only and misses some. The repertoire holds 150,000 to 200,000 clones, 70% to 80% seen once, with approximately 15% in the top ten. There are 16 residues in the CDR3. V was pared by 4 bases and J by 5 bases, with 10 bases of the junction left unmatched. Germline lookup yields CDR1 SGHNT and CDR2 YENEEA. Participants were aged about 18 to 95 years, lived in about two dozen US areas, and enrolled virtually. A COVID-19 case had been met by exposed participants during the 2 weeks before study entry. Sequencing was carried out using PBMCs or T cells enriched from blood (not recorded which). The chain couples TRBV11-3 to TRBJ1-1; 10 bases match TRBD1. The clonotype originates from a man between 60 and 75 years old who had been exposed to COVID-19. CDR3 coding DNA: TGTGCCAGCAGCTCTCGAGCAGGGACAGGGGTAACTGAAGCTTTCTTT. Its protein product is CASSSRAGTGVTEAFF.